Listed here are 20 T cell receptor beta chains from one sample, sequenced in a study of cytomegalovirus exposure and HLA in healthy donors. Primers: 60 Vbeta forward and 13 Jbeta reverse. Generated by immunoSEQ multiplex PCR, the TCRdb table keeps only in-frame clones and is missing some. Among about 150,000 clones, about two thirds were seen once, and the ten largest hold 4% to 5.5%. The sample was PBMCs. The receptors here all came from a man aged 55 to 70 in good health and CMV-seronegative.

The V gene is TRBV7-2, the J gene TRBJ2-3; D is uncertain. Per germline, CDR1 SGHTA and CDR2 FQGNSA. The CDR3 runs 14 residues. V was shortened by 1 base and J by 1 base, with 6 bases between the two germline ends. CDR3 amino acids: CASSLGPGTDTQYF. The CDR3 DNA sequence: TGTGCCAGCAGCTTAGGCCCAGGCACAGATACGCAGTATTTT. Using reference TRBV7-2 and TRBJ2-3 for the parts outside the CDR3, the full variable domain is GAGVSQSPSNKVTEKGKDVELRCDPISGHTALYWYRQSLGQGLEFLIYFQGNSAPDKSGLPSDRFSAERTGGSVSTLTIQRTQQEDSAVYLCASSLGPGTDTQYFGPGTRLTVL.

This chain connects TRBV10-3 to TRBJ1-2; 8 bases agree with TRBD1. CDR3 size: 14 residues. After removal of 6 bases from V and 4 bases from J, the junction contained 7 bases not matched to a gene. The germline CDR1 and CDR2 sequences are ENHRY and SYGVKD. CDR3 sequence: CAIRGTGLSYGYTF. In DNA, the CDR3 is TGTGCCATCAGGGGGACAGGACTAAGCTATGGCTACACCTTC.

This clone was counted a few times. The V call is TRBV15, the J call TRBJ2-7; TRBD2 is a possible D gene (6 bases). V lost 0 bases to trimming and J lost 2 bases, with 11 bases between them. CDR1 and CDR2 (germline): LNHNV, YYDKDF (reference sequence). The CDR3 length is 15 residues. The CDR3 nucleotides read TGTGCCACCAGCAGAGATGGAGCGGGCACCTACGAGCAGTACTTC. It codes for CATSRDGAGTYEQYF.

This clone was detected only once. V and J are TRBV7-9 and TRBJ2-2; 9 positions match TRBD2. Germline CDR1 SEHNR, CDR2 FQNEAQ (reference sequence). The CDR3 sequence is 16 residues long. Unmatched junction bases numbered 5, after V lost 4 bases and J lost 2 bases. The CDR3 DNA reads TGTGCCAGCAGCTCGGGACTAGCTCCTAACACCGGGGAGCTGTTTTTT. The encoded protein is CASSSGLAPNTGELFF.

The V call is TRBV28, the J call TRBJ1-1; tentative D call: TRBD1 (6 bases). V lost 10 bases and J lost 1, with 10 bases in between. The V gene's germline CDR1 is MDHEN and CDR2 SYDVKM. The CDR3 is made up of 12 amino acids. In DNA, the CDR3 is TGTGCCACCCAGGGGCAGAACACTGAAGCTTTCTTT. This sequence encodes CATQGQNTEAFF.

V is TRBV2 and J is TRBJ1-2; 8 nucleotides align to TRBD1. This CDR3 is 14 amino acids long. Per the germline V gene, CDR1 is SNHLY and CDR2 is FYNNEI. V was clipped by 4 bases and J by 6 bases; unmatched bases: 7. As DNA, the CDR3 is TGTGCCAGCAGTGTTGCGGACAGGGCTAATGGCTACACCTTC. It specifies CASSVADRANGYTF.

This chain links TRBV5-1 with TRBJ2-5, with 15 bases matching TRBD2. V gave up 3 bases and J gave up 3 bases; unmatched junction bases: 15. Germline values: CDR1 SGHRS, CDR2 YFSETQ. The CDR3 extends over 20 amino acids. CDR3 residues: CASSSRPSGTSGRYEETQYF. The CDR3 DNA is TGCGCCAGCAGCTCCCGACCCTCAGGGACTAGCGGGAGGTACGAAGAGACCCAGTACTTC. The full variable domain, in which reference TRBV5-1 and TRBJ2-5 provide the parts outside the CDR3, is KAGVTQTPRYLIKTRGQQVTLSCSPISGHRSVSWYQQTPGQGLQFLFEYFSETQRNKGNFPGRFSGRQFSNSRSEMNVSTLELGDSALYLCASSSRPSGTSGRYEETQYFGPGTRLLVL.

Points on this clone: One junction end disagrees with the germline gene, perhaps due to a read error. This chain joins TRBV7-7 and TRBJ2-1, with 7 bases matching TRBD2. The CDR3 has 13 residues. The V gene's germline CDR1 is SSHAT and CDR2 FNYEAQ (reference sequence). As DNA, the CDR3 is TGTGCTAGCAGCCTTAGCGGGTACAATGAGCAGTTCTTC. Residues: CASSLSGYNEQFF.

The chain couples TRBV4-1 to TRBJ2-2, with 7 bases lining up with TRBD2. From germline, CDR1 is MGHRA and CDR2 YSYEKL. The CDR3 loop spans 16 amino acids. The junction had 8 bases not matched to a gene; V was cut back by 6 bases and J by 1 base. The CDR3 sequence: CASSRGLGENTGELFF. Written as DNA, the CDR3 is TGCGCCAGCAGTCGCGGACTAGGGGAGAACACCGGGGAGCTGTTTTTT.

V and J are TRBV7-6 and TRBJ2-5; 9 nucleotides agree with TRBD2. CDR3 length: 16 amino acids. Germline V CDR1 and CDR2: SGHVS, FNYEAQ. The V gene end was trimmed by 5 bases and the J gene end by 2 bases; junction bases not matched to a gene: 9. The CDR3 region is CASSPWTSVGQETQYF. The CDR3 DNA follows: TGTGCCAGCAGCCCATGGACTAGCGTGGGTCAAGAGACCCAGTACTTC.

The V and J genes are TRBV28 and TRBJ1-1; D might be TRBD1 (6 bases). Trimming shortened V by 3 bases and J by 2 bases, and 10 bases separated the two germline ends. The CDR3 is 14 residues long. Germline-derived CDR1 and CDR2 are MDHEN and SYDVKM. CDR3 sequence: CASSFAGANTEAFF. In DNA, the CDR3 is TGTGCCAGCAGTTTTGCAGGGGCAAACACTGAAGCTTTCTTT.

The chain is built from TRBV10-3 and TRBJ2-3, with 7 bases lining up with TRBD2. The CDR3 is 16 residues long. Germline assignment: CDR1 ENHRY and CDR2 SYGVKD. The J segment lost 1 base and the V segment lost 3 bases, leaving 7 bases of the junction unmatched. CDR3 region: CAISDGGRGGTDTQYF. As DNA, the CDR3 is TGTGCCATCAGTGACGGCGGGAGAGGGGGCACAGATACGCAGTATTTT.

CDR3 residues: CASSYSFGSNQPQHF. CDR3 bases: TGTGCCAGCAGTTACTCGTTCGGTAGCAATCAGCCCCAGCATTTT. This sequence joins TRBV6-5 and TRBJ1-5; no reliable D call. V lost 0 bases to trimming and J lost 0 bases, with 6 bases between them. Germline V gene lookup returns CDR1 MNHEY and CDR2 SVGAGI. The CDR3 contains 15 residues.

The chain uses TRBV15 and TRBJ1-5, with unresolved D. V lost 1 base to trimming and J lost 4 bases, with 11 bases between them. The CDR3 has 15 residues. Germline CDR1 is LNHNV and CDR2 is YYDKDF (reference sequence). CDR3: CATSRGEGSNQPQHF. The CDR3 DNA follows: TGTGCCACCAGCAGAGGAGAGGGATCGAATCAGCCCCAGCATTTT.

The rearrangement links TRBV5-6 to TRBJ2-7, with D perhaps matching TRBD1 (5 bases). In germline, CDR1 is SGHDT, CDR2 YYEEEE. V was cut by 3 bases and J by 0 bases, with 13 bases left in between. CDR3 length equals 15 residues. Here the CDR3 reads CASSSPGISSYEQYF. The CDR3 DNA is TGTGCCAGCAGCTCTCCAGGGATCAGCTCCTACGAGCAGTACTTC.

This chain links TRBV11-3 with TRBJ2-1; tentatively, D is TRBD2 (6 bases). V dropped 1 base and J dropped 7 bases, with 11 bases sitting between them. Germline V gene sequence: CDR1 SGHNT, CDR2 YENEEA. CDR3 size: 14 residues. CDR3 protein: CASSLAGVGNEQFF. The CDR3 DNA reads as TGTGCCAGCAGCTTAGCGGGAGTGGGAAATGAGCAGTTCTTC.

CDR3 sequence reads: CASSQDIVPGVEQFF. CDR3 sequence (DNA): TGTGCCAGCAGCCAAGACATAGTCCCGGGGGTTGAGCAGTTCTTC. The J gene is TRBJ2-1, the V gene TRBV14; D is perhaps TRBD2 (6 bases). CDR1 and CDR2 (germline): SGHDN, FVKESK. Trimming took off 0 bases at V and 9 bases at J, with 15 bases between the two ends. CDR3 length equals 15 residues.

The rearrangement joins TRBV9 to TRBJ2-1; tentatively, D is TRBD2 (6 bases). Per germline, CDR1 SGDLS and CDR2 YYNGEE. With 0 bases removed from V and 7 bases from J, the gap between germline ends came to 14 bases. The CDR3 has 15 residues. The CDR3 region has the DNA TGTGCCAGCAGCGTAGCCCTATTACGGGAGAATGAGCAGTTCTTC. Translating it yields CASSVALLRENEQFF.

This clone was seen a handful of times. V usage is TRBV11-2 and J usage is TRBJ1-1; 10 bases agree with TRBD1. The CDR3 runs to 14 residues. Germline CDR1 is SGHAT and CDR2 is FQNNGV. The V segment lost 5 bases and the J segment 7 bases; nucleotides outside the gene matches: 7. Here the CDR3 reads CASSTRTGGSEAFF. CDR3 bases: TGTGCCAGCAGCACACGGACAGGGGGAAGTGAAGCTTTCTTT.

About this clone itself: One end of the junction is discordant with germline, which a read error may explain. The gene calls are TRBV11-1 and TRBJ1-4; 8 bases map to TRBD1. Germline CDR1 and CDR2: SGHAT and FQDESV (reference sequence). This CDR3 spans 14 amino acids. CDR3 residues: CASSSDRANEKLFF. In DNA, the CDR3 is TGTGCCAGCAGCTCGGACAGGGCTAACGAAAAACTGTTTTTT. Together with reference TRBV11-1 and TRBJ1-4, the CDR3 gives the full variable domain: EAEVAQSPRYKITEKSQAVAFWCDPISGHATLYWYRQILGQGPELLVQFQDESVVDDSQLPKDRFSAERLKGVDSTLKIQPAELGDSAMYLCASSSDRANEKLFFGSGTQLSVL.